Following are 21 T cell receptor beta chains from one sample sequenced in a study of control samples from healthy donors and cancer patients. The repertoire was sequenced with immunoSEQ multiplex PCR; TCRdb's copy has only in-frame clones and lacks some. The repertoire holds some 120,000 clones, with less than 95% as singletons. Material: blood. The receptors shown here come from a young man in good health.

The rearrangement uses TRBV19 and TRBJ1-1; D might be TRBD1 (6 bases). The CDR3 spans 15 residues. Germline CDR1 reads LNHDA; CDR2 reads SQIVND (reference sequence). V was shortened by 5 bases and J by 4 bases, with 17 bases between the two germline ends. CDR3: CASSALRGVSTEAFF. The CDR3 DNA reads as TGTGCCAGTAGTGCCCTGAGGGGGGTTAGCACTGAAGCTTTCTTT.

The count of this clone is one. The chain carries TRBV28 and TRBJ1-5, with D unclear. This CDR3 region has 12 residues. The V gene's germline CDR1 is MDHEN and CDR2 SYDVKM. Between the trimmed V and J ends, which lost 5 bases and 6 bases, there was a span of 8 bases. CDR3 amino acids: CASSPPVQPQHF. CDR3 nucleotides: TGTGCCAGCAGTCCTCCGGTTCAGCCCCAGCATTTT. The full variable domain, rest sourced from reference TRBV28 and TRBJ1-5, is DVKVTQSSRYLVKRTGEKVFLECVQDMDHENMFWYRQDPGLGLRLIYFSYDVKMKEKGDIPEGYSVSREKKERFSLILESASTNQTSMYLCASSPPVQPQHFGDGTRLSIL.

This chain uses TRBV7-8 with TRBJ2-7; the D call may be TRBD1 or TRBD2 (5 bases each). V was shortened by 1 base and J by 2 bases, with 9 bases between the two germline ends. This CDR3 contains 14 residues. Per germline, CDR1 SGHVS and CDR2 FQNEAQ. In DNA, the CDR3 is TGTGCCAGCAGCTTAGAGAGGGGCCCCTACGAGCAGTACTTC. It specifies CASSLERGPYEQYF.

J is TRBJ1-1 and V is TRBV6-5, with D tentatively TRBD1 (6 bases). The germline gives CDR1 MNHEY, CDR2 SVGAGI. The ends were cut back, 6 bases at V and 4 bases at J, with 12 bases in the middle. The CDR3 spans 13 residues. CDR3: CASSKGVITEAFF. The CDR3 DNA sequence: TGTGCCAGCAGCAAGGGGGTGATCACTGAAGCTTTCTTT.

The chain recombines TRBV10-2 with TRBJ2-5; D not resolved. V lost 8 bases and J lost 0, with 7 bases in between. CDR1 WSHSY and CDR2 SAAADI come from the germline V gene. This CDR3 has 12 amino acids. The CDR3 DNA follows: TGCGCCAGCCGGACCCACCAAGAGACCCAGTACTTC. Residues: CASRTHQETQYF.

The genes are TRBV10-3 and TRBJ2-7, with TRBD1 identical over 9 bases. The CDR3 has 14 residues. The J segment lost 6 bases and the V segment lost 4 bases, leaving 7 bases of the junction unmatched. Germline-derived CDR1 and CDR2 are ENHRY and SYGVKD. The CDR3 sequence: CAISASGTGLEQYF. The CDR3 DNA reads as TGTGCCATCAGTGCATCCGGGACAGGGCTCGAGCAGTACTTC.

This chain links TRBV5-6 with TRBJ1-4, with D possibly matching TRBD1 (5 bases). The V gene lost 4 bases and the J gene lost 8 bases, with 18 bases spanning the gap. Germline V gene lookup returns CDR1 SGHDT and CDR2 YYEEEE. The CDR3 covers 15 residues. DNA of the CDR3: TGTGCCAGCAGCGGAACAGGATTGGAGCGCGAAAAACTGTTTTTT. This codes for CASSGTGLEREKLFF.

The CDR3 DNA reads TGTGCCAGCAGCTTAACAGACGGGGAGCAGTACTTC. It encodes CASSLTDGEQYF. The rearrangement links TRBV5-6 to TRBJ2-7; D is unclear. V shed 2 bases and J shed 7 bases, with 10 bases lying between them. The germline CDR1 and CDR2 sequences are SGHDT and YYEEEE. The CDR3 sequence is 12 residues long. The full variable domain, completed using reference TRBV5-6 and TRBJ2-7, is DAGVTQSPTHLIKTRGQQVTLRCSPKSGHDTVSWYQQALGQGPQFIFQYYEEEERQRGNFPDRFSGHQFPNYSSELNVNALLLGDSALYLCASSLTDGEQYFGPGTRLTVT.

The genes are TRBV7-9 and TRBJ1-3; tentative D call: TRBD1 (5 bases). The germline V gene encodes CDR1 SEHNR and CDR2 FQNEAQ (reference sequence). Trimming cost V 2 bases and J 0 bases, with 11 bases left between them. There are 16 residues in the CDR3. The CDR3 sequence: CASSLSSDISGNTIYF. CDR3 bases: TGTGCCAGCAGCTTATCATCGGACATCTCTGGAAACACCATATATTTT.

This sequence joins TRBV4-3 and TRBJ2-3; TRBD2 might be the D (6 bases). This CDR3 region has 19 residues. Germline CDR1 and CDR2: LGHNA and YSLEER. Trimming stripped 0 bases from V and 1 base from J, with 20 bases between. CDR3 loop: CASSQDMAAGSSRTDTQYF. For the CDR3, the DNA is TGCGCCAGCAGCCAAGATATGGCGGCGGGGTCCTCCCGCACAGATACGCAGTATTTT.

The rearrangement links TRBV30 to TRBJ1-2, with D possibly TRBD1 on 6 matching bases. V lost 5 bases and J lost 7, with 14 bases in between. From germline, CDR1 is GTSNPN and CDR2 SVGIG (reference sequence). CDR3 length: 12 residues. CDR3 sequence: CAWGGQGPGYTF. In DNA, the CDR3 is TGTGCCTGGGGGGGGCAGGGGCCTGGCTACACCTTC.

The table lists this clone with a count of one. The V gene is TRBV7-2, the J gene TRBJ2-1; 11 bases are a match to TRBD2. The CDR3 runs to 15 residues. Looked up from germline, CDR1 is SGHTA and CDR2 is FQGNSA. The J segment lost 6 bases and the V segment lost 1 base, leaving 2 bases of the junction unmatched. This CDR3 is CASSLVAGGPNEQFF. The CDR3 DNA sequence: TGTGCCAGCAGCTTAGTAGCGGGGGGGCCCAATGAGCAGTTCTTC.

The chain carries TRBV6-2 or TRBV6-3 and TRBJ1-6; D is unresolved. V was shortened by 2 bases and J by 2 bases, with 13 bases between the two germline ends. The V gene's germline CDR1 is MNHEY and CDR2 SVGEGT. The CDR3 consists of 17 residues. CDR3 in amino acids: CASSYPSRATYNSPLHF. The CDR3 bases are TGTGCCAGCAGTTACCCGTCGAGGGCCACCTATAATTCACCCCTCCACTTT.

The V call is TRBV6-2 or TRBV6-3, the J call TRBJ1-2; 8 positions match TRBD1. The CDR3 consists of 15 residues. Germline loops: CDR1 MNHEY, CDR2 SVGEGT. J was trimmed by 6 bases and V by 5 bases; bases with no gene match: 11. This CDR3 reads CASSKADRGFDGYTF. CDR3 DNA sequence: TGTGCCAGCAGTAAAGCCGACAGGGGATTTGATGGCTACACCTTC.

V and J are TRBV6-4 and TRBJ2-3, with TRBD2 as a possible D gene (6 bases). Germline V CDR1 and CDR2: MRHNA, SNTAGT. The CDR3 extends over 15 amino acids. Trimming took 6 bases from V and 6 from J, leaving 19 bases between them. The CDR3 sequence: CASSESGSGADTQYF. For the CDR3, the DNA is TGTGCCAGCAGCGAATCCGGGAGTGGGGCGGATACGCAGTATTTT.

The V call is TRBV5-5, the J call TRBJ2-5; tentatively, D is TRBD1 (8 bases). Trimming cost V 4 bases and J 2 bases, with 15 bases left between them. Germline V gene lookup returns CDR1 SGHKS and CDR2 YYEKEE (reference sequence). The CDR3 contains 15 residues. The CDR3: CASSRTGGVQETQYF. CDR3 bases: TGTGCCAGCAGCCGTACAGGGGGGGTACAAGAGACCCAGTACTTC. Full variable domain (rest looked up from reference TRBV5-5 and TRBJ2-5): DAGVTQSPTHLIKTRGQQVTLRCSPISGHKSVSWYQQVLGQGPQFIFQYYEKEERGRGNFPDRFSARQFPNYSSELNVNALLLGDSALYLCASSRTGGVQETQYFGPGTRLLVL.

The chain employs TRBV18 and TRBJ1-5; unclear D gene. This CDR3 has 15 amino acids. Germline CDR1 KGHSH, CDR2 LQKENI. Between the trimmed V and J ends, which lost 3 bases and 1 base, there was a span of 10 bases. CDR3 DNA: TGTGCCAGCTCACCTCAGTCGTGGAGCAATCAGCCCCAGCATTTT. Protein product: CASSPQSWSNQPQHF.

The CDR3 DNA sequence: TGTGCCAGCAGCCAAGAAGGGACAGGGGTAGAAGAGCAGTACTTC. Translated: CASSQEGTGVEEQYF. The V gene is TRBV4-2, the J gene TRBJ2-7; 10 bases agree with TRBD1. The CDR3 is 15 residues long. The J segment lost 7 bases and the V segment lost 0 bases, leaving 6 bases of the junction unmatched. CDR1 is LGHNA, CDR2 YNFKEQ, per germline.

This chain uses TRBV7-2 with TRBJ2-5; 7 positions agree with TRBD2. This CDR3 contains 14 residues. After removal of 2 bases from V and 3 bases from J, the junction contained 3 bases not matched to a gene. Germline V gene sequence: CDR1 SGHTA, CDR2 FQGNSA. The CDR3 spells CASSLRLAKETQYF. The CDR3 region has the DNA TGTGCCAGCAGCTTACGACTAGCCAAAGAGACCCAGTACTTC. The full variable domain, its missing parts supplied by reference TRBV7-2 and TRBJ2-5, is GAGVSQSPSNKVTEKGKDVELRCDPISGHTALYWYRQSLGQGLEFLIYFQGNSAPDKSGLPSDRFSAERTGGSVSTLTIQRTQQEDSAVYLCASSLRLAKETQYFGPGTRLLVL.

This chain uses TRBV6-2 or TRBV6-3 with TRBJ1-2, with D perhaps TRBD1 (5 bases). The V and J ends lost 2 bases and 5 bases respectively, with 12 bases between them. The CDR3 has 14 residues. CDR1 is MNHEY and CDR2 is SVGEGT in the germline V gene. The CDR3 reads CASSYGTESYGYTF. CDR3 in DNA: TGTGCCAGCAGTTACGGGACGGAATCTTATGGCTACACCTTC.

The chain has TRBV19 and TRBJ1-5; 7 bases fit TRBD1. V shed 4 bases, J shed 3 bases, and the junction held 12 bases outside the gene matches. CDR3 length: 17 amino acids. CDR1 is LNHDA, CDR2 SQIVND, per germline (reference sequence). In DNA form, the CDR3 reads TGTGCCAGTAGTACAACCCAGGGGGTCGGGGACAATCAGCCCCAGCATTTT. Translated: CASSTTQGVGDNQPQHF.